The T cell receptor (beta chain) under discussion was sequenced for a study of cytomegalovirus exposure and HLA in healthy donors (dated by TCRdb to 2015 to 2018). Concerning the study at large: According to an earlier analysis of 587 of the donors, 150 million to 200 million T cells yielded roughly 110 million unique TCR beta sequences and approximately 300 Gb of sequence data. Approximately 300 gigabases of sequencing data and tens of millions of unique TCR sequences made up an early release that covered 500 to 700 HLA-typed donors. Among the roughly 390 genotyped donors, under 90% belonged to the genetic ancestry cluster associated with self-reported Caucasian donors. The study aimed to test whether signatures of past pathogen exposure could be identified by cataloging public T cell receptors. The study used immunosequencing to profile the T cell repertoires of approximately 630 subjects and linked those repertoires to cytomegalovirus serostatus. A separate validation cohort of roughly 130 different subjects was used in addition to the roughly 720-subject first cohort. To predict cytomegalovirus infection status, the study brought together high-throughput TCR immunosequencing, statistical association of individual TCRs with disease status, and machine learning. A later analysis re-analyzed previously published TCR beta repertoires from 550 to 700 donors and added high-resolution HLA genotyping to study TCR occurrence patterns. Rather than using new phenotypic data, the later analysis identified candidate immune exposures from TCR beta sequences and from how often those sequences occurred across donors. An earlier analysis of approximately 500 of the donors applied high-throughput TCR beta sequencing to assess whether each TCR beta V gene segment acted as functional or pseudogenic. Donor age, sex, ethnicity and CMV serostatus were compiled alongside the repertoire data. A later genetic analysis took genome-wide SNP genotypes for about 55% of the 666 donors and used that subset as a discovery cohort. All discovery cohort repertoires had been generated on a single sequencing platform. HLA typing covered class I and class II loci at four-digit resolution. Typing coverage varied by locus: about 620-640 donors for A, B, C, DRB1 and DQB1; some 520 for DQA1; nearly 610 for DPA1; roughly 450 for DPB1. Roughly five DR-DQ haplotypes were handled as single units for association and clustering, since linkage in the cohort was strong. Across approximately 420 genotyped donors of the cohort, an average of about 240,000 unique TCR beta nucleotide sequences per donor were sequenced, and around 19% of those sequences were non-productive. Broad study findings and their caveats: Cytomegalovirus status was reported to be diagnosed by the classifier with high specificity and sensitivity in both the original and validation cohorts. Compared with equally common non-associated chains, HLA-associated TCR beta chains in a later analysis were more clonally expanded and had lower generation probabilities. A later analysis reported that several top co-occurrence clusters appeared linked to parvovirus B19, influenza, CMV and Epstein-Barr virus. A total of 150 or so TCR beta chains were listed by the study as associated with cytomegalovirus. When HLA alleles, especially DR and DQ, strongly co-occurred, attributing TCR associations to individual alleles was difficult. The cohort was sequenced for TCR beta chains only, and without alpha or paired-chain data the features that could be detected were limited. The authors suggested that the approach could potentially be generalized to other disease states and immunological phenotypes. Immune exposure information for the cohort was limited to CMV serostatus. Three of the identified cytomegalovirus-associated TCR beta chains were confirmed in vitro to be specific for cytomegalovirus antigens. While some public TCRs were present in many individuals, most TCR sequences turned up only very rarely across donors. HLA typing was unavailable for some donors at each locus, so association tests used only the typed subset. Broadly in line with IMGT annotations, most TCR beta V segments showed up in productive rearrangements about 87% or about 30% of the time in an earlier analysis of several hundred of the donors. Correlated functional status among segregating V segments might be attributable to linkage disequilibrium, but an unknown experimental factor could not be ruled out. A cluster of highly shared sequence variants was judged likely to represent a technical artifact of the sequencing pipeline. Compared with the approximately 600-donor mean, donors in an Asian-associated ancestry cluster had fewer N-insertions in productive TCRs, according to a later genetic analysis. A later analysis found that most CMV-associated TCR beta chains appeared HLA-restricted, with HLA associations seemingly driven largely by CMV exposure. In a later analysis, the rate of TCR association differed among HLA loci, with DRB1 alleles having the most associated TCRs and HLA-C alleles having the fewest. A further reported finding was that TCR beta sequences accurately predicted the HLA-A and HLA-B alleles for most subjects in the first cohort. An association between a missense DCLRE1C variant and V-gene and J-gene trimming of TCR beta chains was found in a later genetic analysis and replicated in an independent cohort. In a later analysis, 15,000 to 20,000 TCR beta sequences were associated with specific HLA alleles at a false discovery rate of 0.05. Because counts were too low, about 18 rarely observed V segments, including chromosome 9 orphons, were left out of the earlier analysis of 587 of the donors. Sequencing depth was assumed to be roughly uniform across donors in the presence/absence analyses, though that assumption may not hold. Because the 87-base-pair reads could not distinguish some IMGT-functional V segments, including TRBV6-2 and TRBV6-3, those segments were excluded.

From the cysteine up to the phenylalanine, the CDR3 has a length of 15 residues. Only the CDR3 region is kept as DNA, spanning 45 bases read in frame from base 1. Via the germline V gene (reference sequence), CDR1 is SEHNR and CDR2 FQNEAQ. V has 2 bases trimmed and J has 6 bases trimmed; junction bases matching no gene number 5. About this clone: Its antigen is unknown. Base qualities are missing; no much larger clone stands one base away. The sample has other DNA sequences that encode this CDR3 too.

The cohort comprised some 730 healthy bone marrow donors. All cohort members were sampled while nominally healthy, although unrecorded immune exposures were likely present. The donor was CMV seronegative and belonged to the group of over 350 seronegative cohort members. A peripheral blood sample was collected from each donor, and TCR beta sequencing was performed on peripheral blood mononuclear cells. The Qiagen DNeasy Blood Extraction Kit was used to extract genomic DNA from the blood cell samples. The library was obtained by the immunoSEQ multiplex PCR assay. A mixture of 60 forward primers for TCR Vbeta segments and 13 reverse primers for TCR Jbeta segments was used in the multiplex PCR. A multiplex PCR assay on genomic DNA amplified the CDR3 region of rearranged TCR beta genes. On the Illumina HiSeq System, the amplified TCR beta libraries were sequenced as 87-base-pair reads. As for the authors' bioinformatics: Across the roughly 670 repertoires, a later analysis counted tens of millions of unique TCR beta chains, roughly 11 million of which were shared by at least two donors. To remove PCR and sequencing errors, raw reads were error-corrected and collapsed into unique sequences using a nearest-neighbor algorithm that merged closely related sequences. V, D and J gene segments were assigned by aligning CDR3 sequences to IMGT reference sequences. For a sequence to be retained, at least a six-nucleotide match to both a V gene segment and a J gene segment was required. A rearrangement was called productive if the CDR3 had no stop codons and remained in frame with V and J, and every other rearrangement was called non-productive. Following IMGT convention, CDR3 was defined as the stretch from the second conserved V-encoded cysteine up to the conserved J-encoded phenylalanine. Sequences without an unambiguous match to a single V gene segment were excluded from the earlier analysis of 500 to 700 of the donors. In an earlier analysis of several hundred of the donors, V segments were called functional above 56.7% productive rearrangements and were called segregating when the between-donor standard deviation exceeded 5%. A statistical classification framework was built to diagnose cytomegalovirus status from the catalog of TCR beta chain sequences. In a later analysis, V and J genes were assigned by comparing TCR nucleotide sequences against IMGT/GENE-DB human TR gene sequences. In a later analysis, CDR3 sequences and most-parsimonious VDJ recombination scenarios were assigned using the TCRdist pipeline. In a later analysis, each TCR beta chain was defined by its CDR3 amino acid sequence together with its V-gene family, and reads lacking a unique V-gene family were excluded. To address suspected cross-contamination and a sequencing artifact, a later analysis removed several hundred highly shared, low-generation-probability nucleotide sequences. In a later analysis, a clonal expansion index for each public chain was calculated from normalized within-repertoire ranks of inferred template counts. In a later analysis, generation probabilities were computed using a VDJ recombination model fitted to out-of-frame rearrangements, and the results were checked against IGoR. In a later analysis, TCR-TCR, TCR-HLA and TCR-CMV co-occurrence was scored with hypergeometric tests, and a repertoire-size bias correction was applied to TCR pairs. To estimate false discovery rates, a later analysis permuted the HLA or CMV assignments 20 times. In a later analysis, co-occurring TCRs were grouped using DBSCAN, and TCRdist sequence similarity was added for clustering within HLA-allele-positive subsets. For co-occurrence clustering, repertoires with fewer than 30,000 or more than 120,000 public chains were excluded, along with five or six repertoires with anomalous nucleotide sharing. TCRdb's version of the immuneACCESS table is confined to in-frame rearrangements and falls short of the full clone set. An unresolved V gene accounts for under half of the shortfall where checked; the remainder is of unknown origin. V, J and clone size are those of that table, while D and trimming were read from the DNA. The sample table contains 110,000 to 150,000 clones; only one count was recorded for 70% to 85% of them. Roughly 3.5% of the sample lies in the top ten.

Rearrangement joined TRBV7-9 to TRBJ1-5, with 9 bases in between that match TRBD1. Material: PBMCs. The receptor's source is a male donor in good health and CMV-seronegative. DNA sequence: TGTGCCAGCAGCTTAACAGGGGGCGGGAGTCAGCCCCAGCATTTT. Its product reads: CASSLTGGGSQPQHF.